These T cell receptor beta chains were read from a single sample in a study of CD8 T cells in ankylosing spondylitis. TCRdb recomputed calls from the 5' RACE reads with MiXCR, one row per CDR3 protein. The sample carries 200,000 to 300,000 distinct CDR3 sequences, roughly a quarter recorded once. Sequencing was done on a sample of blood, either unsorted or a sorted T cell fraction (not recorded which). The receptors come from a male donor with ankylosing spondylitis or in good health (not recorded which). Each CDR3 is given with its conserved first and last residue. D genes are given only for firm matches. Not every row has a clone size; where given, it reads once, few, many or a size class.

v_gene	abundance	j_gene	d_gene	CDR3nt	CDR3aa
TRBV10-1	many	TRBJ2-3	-	TGCGCCAGCAGTGAATCGGGAGCTTCCAATACGCAGTATTTT	CASSESGASNTQYF
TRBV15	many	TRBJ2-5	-	TGTGCCACCAGCAGCCGGGTACAAGAGACCCAGTACTTC	CATSSRVQETQYF
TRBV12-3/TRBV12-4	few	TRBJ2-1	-	TGTGCCAGCTCTGTTTTCGCGGCTGAGCAGTTCTTC	CASSVFAAEQFF
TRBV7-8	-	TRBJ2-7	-	TGTGCCAGCAGTGGCCTTTTGGGGGGCTACGAGCAGTACTTC	CASSGLLGGYEQYF
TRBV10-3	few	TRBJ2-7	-	TGTGCCTCCCGGGGGGCCCACTACGAGCAGTACTTC	CASRGAHYEQYF
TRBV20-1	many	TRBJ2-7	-	TGCAGTGCTAGTGGGCAGGGGGGCTACGAGCAGTACTTC	CSASGQGGYEQYF
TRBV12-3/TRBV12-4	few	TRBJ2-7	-	TGTGCCAGCAGTTTAAACGAGCAGTACTTC	CASSLNEQYF
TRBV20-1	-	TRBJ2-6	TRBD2	TGCAGTGCTATAGCGGGGGGGCCTGGGGCCAACGTCCTGACTTTC	CSAIAGGPGANVLTF
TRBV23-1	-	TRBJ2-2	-	TGCGCCAGCAGTCAATACACAGACCGAAAGAACACCGGGGAGCTGTTTTTT	CASSQYTDRKNTGELFF
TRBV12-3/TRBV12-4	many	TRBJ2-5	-	TGTGCCAGCAGATCAGGGGCCGGAGAGACCCAGTACTTC	CASRSGAGETQYF
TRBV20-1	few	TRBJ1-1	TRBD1	TGCAGTGCTAGACCGACACAATCCGGGACAGTCGGTAGGAACACTGAAGCTTTCTTT	CSARPTQSGTVGRNTEAFF
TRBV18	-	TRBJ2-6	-	TGTGCCAGCTCACCATTGGGGACTGGGGCCAACGTCCTGACTTTC	CASSPLGTGANVLTF
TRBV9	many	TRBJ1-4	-	TGTGCCAGCAGCGTAGGCGCCGGGAGTGAAAAACTGTTTTTT	CASSVGAGSEKLFF
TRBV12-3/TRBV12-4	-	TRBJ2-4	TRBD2	TGTGCCAGCAGTTTTACTAGCGGGGGTGGAAACATTCAGTACTTC	CASSFTSGGGNIQYF
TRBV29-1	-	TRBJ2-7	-	TGCAGCGCTGTAGGGGCAAGGGGCTCCTACGAGCAGTACTTC	CSAVGARGSYEQYF
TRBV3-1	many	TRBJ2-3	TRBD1	TGTGCCAGCAGCCATTTCGCGGCAGGGGGCTCAGATACGCAGTATTTT	CASSHFAAGGSDTQYF
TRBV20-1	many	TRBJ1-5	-	TGCAGTGCTAGCGGGGGCGACGAGCCCCAGCATTTT	CSASGGDEPQHF
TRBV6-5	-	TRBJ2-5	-	TGTGCCAGCAGTTACGCAAGACGTCAAGAGACCCAGTACTTC	CASSYARRQETQYF
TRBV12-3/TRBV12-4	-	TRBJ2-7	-	TGTGCCAGCCAACAGGGCTACGAGCAGTACTTC	CASQQGYEQYF
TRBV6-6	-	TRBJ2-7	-	TGTGCCAGCAGTCAAACCATCTACGAGCAGTACTTC	CASSQTIYEQYF
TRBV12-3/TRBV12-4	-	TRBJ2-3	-	TGTGCCAGCAGTTTTTTCGGGACTAGCACAGATACGCAGTATTTT	CASSFFGTSTDTQYF
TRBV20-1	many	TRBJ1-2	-	TGCAGTGCTAACAGGGATGGCTATGGCTACACCTTC	CSANRDGYGYTF
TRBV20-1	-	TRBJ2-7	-	TGCAGTGCCGAGAGGGGGGCCTCCTACGAGCAGTACTTC	CSAERGASYEQYF